The TCR beta chain described here comes from a study of control samples from healthy donors and cancer patients. Trimming pared 2 bases from V and 2 bases from J, leaving 12 bases between. The CDR3 sequence is 15 residues long. Germline-derived CDR1 and CDR2 are MNHEY and SMNVEV (reference sequence). The data were produced by immunoSEQ multiplex PCR, yet TCRdb's version contains in-frame clones alone and is incomplete. Of about 80,000 clones in the sample, 85% to 90% were seen once. The receptor was isolated from a man aged 50-59 years in good health. V and J are TRBV27 and TRBJ2-5; D not resolved. The specimen sequenced was blood. CDR3 residues: CASSLTANDQETQYF. In DNA, the CDR3 is TGTGCCAGCAGTTTAACGGCGAATGATCAAGAGACCCAGTACTTC.